The 10 T cell receptor beta chains below all came from one sample that was sequenced in a study of T cells in Graves' hyperthyroidism and ophthalmopathy. The TCR beta CDR3 regions underwent amplification using RNA transcripts as the source. The study used the HTBI primer set for a first-round RT-PCR of the TCR CDR3. MiXCR, applied by TCRdb to the multiplex PCR reads, yields one record per CDR3 protein. Of approximately 870,000 distinct CDR3 sequences in the sample, roughly 40% were seen once. The sequenced material came from blood. These receptors all come from a man between 18 and 29 years old with Graves' hyperthyroidism.

J is TRBJ1-1 and V is TRBV12-3 or TRBV12-4; D remains unclear. V lost 4 bases and J lost 7, with 13 bases in between. The CDR3 is made up of 13 amino acids. The CDR3 spells CASSYQRVGEAFF. CDR3 bases: TGTGCCAGCAGTTACCAGAGGGTCGGTGAAGCTTTCTTT.

This clonotype was recorded a few times. This sequence joins TRBV29-1 and TRBJ1-1; the D gene is possibly TRBD1 (5 bases). Germline assignment: CDR1 SQVTM and CDR2 ANQGSEA. The CDR3 covers 11 residues. V lost 8 bases to trimming and J lost 1 base, with 8 bases between them. The CDR3 is CSLGANTEAFF. CDR3 nucleotides: TGCAGCTTAGGGGCGAACACTGAAGCTTTCTTT.

This clonotype appeared a few times. One junction end does not reproduce the germline sequence, and a read error may be involved. V usage is TRBV9 and J usage is TRBJ1-1; no firm D call. The CDR3 is 14 amino acids. In germline, CDR1 is SGDLS, CDR2 YYNGEE. CDR3 residues: CASSQEAENTEAFF. The CDR3 DNA reads as TGCGCCAGCAGCCAAGAAGCGGAGAACACTGAAGCTTTCTTT. Together with reference TRBV9 and TRBJ1-1, the CDR3 gives the full variable domain: DSGVTQTPKHLITATGQRVTLRCSPRSGDLSVYWYQQSLDQGLQFLIQYYNGEERAKGNILERFSAQQFPDLHSELNLSSLELGDSALYFCASSQEAENTEAFFGQGTRLTVV.

This clonotype was seen at least ten times. V usage is TRBV20-1 and J usage is TRBJ1-1, with D possibly matching TRBD1 (5 bases). V gave up 6 bases and J gave up 2 bases, with 10 bases separating them. Germline V CDR1 and CDR2: DFQATT, SNEGSKA (reference sequence). The CDR3 loop spans 12 amino acids. CDR3 amino acids: CSALRDNTEAFF. The CDR3, as DNA: TGCAGTGCCCTAAGGGACAACACTGAAGCTTTCTTT.

This clonotype was picked up many times. The chain carries TRBV7-9 and TRBJ1-2; D unresolved. The CDR3 sequence is 14 residues long. Germline lookup yields CDR1 SEHNR and CDR2 FQNEAQ (reference sequence). The V and J ends lost 5 bases and 8 bases respectively, with 18 bases between them. As DNA, the CDR3 is TGTGCCAGCAGCCCGAGTTGGTCAGAGGGCGGCTACACCTTC. This sequence encodes CASSPSWSEGGYTF.

The V gene is TRBV7-9, the J gene TRBJ2-2; D not resolved. This CDR3 contains 16 residues. Germline V gives CDR1 SEHNR, CDR2 FQNEAQ (reference sequence). The germline V and J ends were trimmed by 5 bases and 2 bases, with 15 bases remaining between them. This CDR3 reads CASSHGPLLNTGELFF. The CDR3 DNA reads TGTGCCAGCAGCCACGGACCGCTCCTAAACACCGGGGAGCTGTTTTTT.

To note about this clonotype: At one boundary the junction diverges from the germline segment, which might be a read error. This chain connects TRBV7-2 to TRBJ1-6; D may be TRBD1 (5 bases). Germline values: CDR1 SGHTA, CDR2 FQGNSA. CDR3 length equals 15 residues. The CDR3 sequence is CASSLGGGDYSPLHF. The CDR3 nucleotides read TGTGCCAGCAGTTTAGGCGGGGGGGACTACTCACCCCTCCACTTT.

This clonotype has only a few counts. This chain uses TRBV5-4 with TRBJ1-6, with 9 nucleotides matching TRBD1. The germline V gene encodes CDR1 SGHNT and CDR2 YYREEE (reference sequence). The CDR3 totals 18 residues. J gave up 0 bases and V 3 bases, and 7 bases lay outside the gene matches. CDR3 loop: CASSSDRGLSSYNSPLHF. CDR3 nucleotide sequence: TGTGCCAGCAGCTCGGACAGGGGCCTTAGCTCCTATAATTCACCCCTCCACTTT. Combining the CDR3 with reference TRBV5-4 and TRBJ1-6 gives the whole variable domain ETGVTQSPTHLIKTRGQQVTLRCSSQSGHNTVSWYQQALGQGPQFIFQYYREEENGRGNFPPRFSGLQFPNYSSELNVNALELDDSALYLCASSSDRGLSSYNSPLHFGNGTRLTVT.

In regard to this clonotype: Because the CDR3 is missing its conserved closing phenylalanine or tryptophan, this is likely a read error. The V call is TRBV29-1, the J call TRBJ1-1, with D hard to call. Germline V gene sequence: CDR1 SQVTM, CDR2 ANQGSEA. There are 14 residues in the CDR3. The V and J ends lost 4 bases and 1 base respectively, with 13 bases between them. CDR3 DNA: TGCAGCGTTGGCCCCCACGGCGGGAACACTGAAGCTTTCCTT. Its translation: CSVGPHGGNTEAFL.

A note on this clonotype: A clone one base away is much larger, so this may be a read error. The chain combines TRBV9 with TRBJ1-1, with TRBD1 as a possible D gene (5 bases). CDR1 is SGDLS and CDR2 is YYNGEE in the germline V gene. The V gene lost 5 bases and the J gene lost 1 base, with 9 bases spanning the gap. The CDR3 has 13 residues. DNA of the CDR3: TGTGCCAGCAGATTTAGGGGGAACACTGAAGCTTTCTTT. Translated, it gives CASRFRGNTEAFF.